The next 32 T cell receptor beta chains were all read from a single sample in a study of sequential checkpoint blockade in melanoma. The data were produced by immunoSEQ multiplex PCR, yet TCRdb's version contains in-frame clones alone and is incomplete. The sample holds around 7,500 clones, roughly three fifths seen once. Treatment of the sample: randomized to nivolumab then ipilimumab (arm A) or the reverse (arm B). The sequencing used CD8+ T cells sorted from blood (inferred from file names), collected from a patient given nivolumab and ipilimumab in sequence. Source of these receptors: a human donor with melanoma.

The chain combines TRBV6-1 with TRBJ1-5, with D tentatively TRBD1 (6 bases). This CDR3 comprises 15 residues. From germline, CDR1 is MNHNS and CDR2 SASEGT. V lost 0 bases and J 2 bases, leaving 8 bases between the germline ends. CDR3 sequence (DNA): TGTGCCAGCAGTGAAGCGCACAGGGGCAATCAGCCCCAGCATTTT. This gives the protein CASSEAHRGNQPQHF.

V usage is TRBV11-2 and J usage is TRBJ2-1; 13 bases agree with TRBD2. Germline values: CDR1 SGHAT, CDR2 FQNNGV. This CDR3 spans 16 amino acids. With V trimmed by 5 bases and J by 7 bases, 8 bases remained unmatched. CDR3 sequence: CASSRTSGSVRNEQFF. In nucleotides, the CDR3 is TGTGCCAGCAGCCGGACTAGCGGGAGTGTTAGGAATGAGCAGTTCTTC.

This chain connects TRBV28 to TRBJ2-7; TRBD2 aligns across 11 bases. Germline-derived CDR1 and CDR2 are MDHEN and SYDVKM. V was clipped by 4 bases and J by 12 bases; unmatched bases: 14. The CDR3 covers 15 residues. The CDR3 region has the DNA TGTGCCAGCAGTTCCCTCGGACTAGCGGGCTTTTTGGGGTACTTC. Its protein product is CASSSLGLAGFLGYF.

This clone came up a few times. The V and J genes are TRBV6-5 and TRBJ2-2; D perhaps matches TRBD1 (5 bases). Germline loops: CDR1 MNHEY, CDR2 SVGAGI. The CDR3 extends over 13 amino acids. The V end was cut by 2 bases, the J end by 6 bases, with 7 bases between. CDR3 DNA sequence: TGTGCCAGCAGTTACAACAGGCCCGGGGAGCTGTTTTTT. Protein product: CASSYNRPGELFF.

The rearrangement uses TRBV2 and TRBJ1-4; 8 bases line up with TRBD1. The CDR3 is 14 amino acids. V lost 6 bases to trimming and J lost 6 bases; unmatched junction nucleotides: 6. In germline, CDR1 is SNHLY, CDR2 FYNNEI. The CDR3 spells CASSWTGFDEKLFF. The CDR3 nucleotides read TGTGCCAGCAGCTGGACAGGGTTCGATGAAAAACTGTTTTTT.

The V and J genes are TRBV7-9 and TRBJ2-1; possible D gene TRBD1, 5 bases. The CDR3 consists of 14 residues. Per germline, CDR1 SEHNR and CDR2 FQNEAQ (reference sequence). Trimming shortened V by 4 bases and J by 6 bases, and 13 bases separated the two germline ends. CDR3 in DNA: TGTGCCAGCAGCTATTATAGGGGTCCCAATGAGCAGTTCTTC. It translates to CASSYYRGPNEQFF.

This chain's CDR3 is CASSLVGQGGAYGYTF. The CDR3 region has the DNA TGTGCCAGCAGCTTGGTTGGGCAGGGAGGCGCCTATGGCTACACCTTC. This chain joins TRBV5-8 and TRBJ1-2; D may be TRBD1 (5 bases). V was pared by 0 bases and J by 4 bases, with 16 bases between. The CDR3 contains 16 residues. CDR1 SGHTS and CDR2 YDEGEE come from the germline V gene.

The chain joins TRBV4-1 to TRBJ1-2; D unclear. V dropped 0 bases and J dropped 8 bases, with 19 bases sitting between them. There are 16 residues in the CDR3. Per germline, CDR1 MGHRA and CDR2 YSYEKL. The CDR3 DNA follows: TGCGCCAGCAGCCAAGAGGCCGCAACTGGAACACAGGGCTACACCTTC. It is translated as CASSQEAATGTQGYTF.

The chain recombines TRBV7-6 with TRBJ1-1; 8 nucleotides line up with TRBD1. V shed 5 bases, J shed 3 bases, and the junction held 5 bases outside the gene matches. Germline CDR1 is SGHVS and CDR2 is FNYEAQ. The CDR3 has 14 amino acids. The CDR3 coding sequence is TGTGCCAGCAGCAAGGACAGGGCGGACACTGAAGCTTTCTTT. Protein: CASSKDRADTEAFF. The complete variable domain, with remaining parts taken from reference TRBV7-6 and TRBJ1-1, reads GAGVSQSPRYKVTKRGQDVALRCDPISGHVSLYWYRQALGQGPEFLTYFNYEAQQDKSGLPNDRFSAERPEGSISTLTIQRTEQRDSAMYRCASSKDRADTEAFFGQGTRLTVV.

The rearrangement joins TRBV7-2 to TRBJ1-5; D not certain. In germline, CDR1 is SGHTA, CDR2 FQGNSA. V lost 1 base to trimming and J lost 7 bases, with 11 bases between them. The CDR3 is 14 amino acids. This CDR3 reads CASSLGRLGQPQHF. CDR3 bases: TGTGCCAGCAGCTTAGGCAGACTCGGGCAGCCCCAGCATTTT.

This chain uses TRBV7-9 with TRBJ1-1; TRBD1 might be the D (6 bases). The CDR3 sequence is 12 residues long. Between the trimmed V and J ends, which lost 10 bases and 6 bases, there was a span of 15 bases. In germline, CDR1 is SEHNR, CDR2 FQNEAQ (reference sequence). In nucleotides, the CDR3 is TGTGCCACCACCCGGGGGGGGCCTGAAGCTTTCTTT. This codes for CATTRGGPEAFF.

This clone was detected a few times. This sequence joins TRBV7-9 and TRBJ1-5; 8 nucleotides match TRBD1. Trimming at V came to 5 bases and at J to 0 bases, leaving 12 bases not matched to a gene. CDR1 is SEHNR and CDR2 is FQNEAQ in the germline V gene (reference sequence). The CDR3 has 18 amino acids. The CDR3 loop reads CASSAGLGQGYSNQPQHF. The CDR3 nucleotides read TGTGCCAGCAGCGCGGGACTCGGACAGGGATATAGCAATCAGCCCCAGCATTTT.

This chain links TRBV4-1 with TRBJ2-7, with 10 bases aligning to TRBD1. Germline lookup yields CDR1 MGHRA and CDR2 YSYEKL. J was trimmed by 3 bases and V by 3 bases; bases with no gene match: 2. The CDR3 is made up of 14 amino acids. The CDR3 loop is CASSQTGGFYEQYF. CDR3 coding DNA: TGCGCCAGCAGCCAGACAGGGGGCTTCTACGAGCAGTACTTC.

The V and J genes are TRBV30 and TRBJ1-5, with a weak D call TRBD1 (5 bases). V was pared by 4 bases and J by 6 bases, with 19 bases between. The CDR3 spans 15 residues. CDR1 and CDR2 from the germline V gene are GTSNPN and SVGIG (reference sequence). CDR3 sequence (DNA): TGTGCCTGGACCCCGGGGGGGACGGTGGCTCAGCCCCAGCATTTT. Encoded protein: CAWTPGGTVAQPQHF.

The chain couples TRBV19 to TRBJ2-7; 8 bases align to TRBD2. V trimming: 6 bases; J trimming: 0 bases; junction bases outside the gene matches: 4. The germline V gene encodes CDR1 LNHDA and CDR2 SQIVND (reference sequence). The CDR3 totals 14 residues. The CDR3 DNA sequence: TGTGCCAGTAGACTAGCGGATAGCTCCTACGAGCAGTACTTC. This gives the protein CASRLADSSYEQYF.

V gene TRBV5-1 combines with J gene TRBJ2-7, with TRBD2 matching 14 bases. The CDR3 is 15 residues long. V shed 4 bases, J shed 3 bases, and the junction held 3 bases outside the gene matches. The germline V gene encodes CDR1 SGHRS and CDR2 YFSETQ. Here the CDR3 reads CASSRGLAGGYEQYF. CDR3 DNA: TGCGCCAGCAGCCGCGGACTAGCGGGAGGCTACGAGCAGTACTTC. Complete variable domain (other parts from reference TRBV5-1 and TRBJ2-7): KAGVTQTPRYLIKTRGQQVTLSCSPISGHRSVSWYQQTPGQGLQFLFEYFSETQRNKGNFPGRFSGRQFSNSRSEMNVSTLELGDSALYLCASSRGLAGGYEQYFGPGTRLTVT.

This rearrangement joins TRBV10-3 to TRBJ1-1; D unresolved. Per the germline V gene, CDR1 is ENHRY and CDR2 is SYGVKD. Trimming left V 3 bases short and J 5 bases short, with 13 bases between. The CDR3 runs 14 residues. For the CDR3, the DNA is TGTGCCATCAGTGACAATAGTGGCGGAACTGAAGCTTTCTTT. This translates into CAISDNSGGTEAFF.

The table lists this clone with a few counts. The chain links TRBV20-1 to TRBJ2-7; D is unclear. Deletions cut 0 bases from V and 6 bases from J, with 3 bases between. This CDR3 is 10 amino acids long. Germline lookup yields CDR1 DFQATT and CDR2 SNEGSKA (reference sequence). The CDR3 bases are TGCAGTGCTAGAGATCGCGAGCAGTACTTC. Amino acids: CSARDREQYF.

This clone was observed a handful of times. This sequence joins TRBV2 and TRBJ2-7; D might be TRBD1 (6 bases). Trimming stripped 10 bases from V and 0 bases from J, with 25 bases between. Per the germline V gene, CDR1 is SNHLY and CDR2 is FYNNEI. There are 17 residues in the CDR3. The CDR3, as DNA: TGTGCCAACCTGGTCGAGGGACACCTACGTTTCTCCTACGAGCAGTACTTC. Its protein product is CANLVEGHLRFSYEQYF. The full variable domain, rest sourced from reference TRBV2 and TRBJ2-7, is EPEVTQTPSHQVTQMGQEVILRCVPISNHLYFYWYRQILGQKVEFLVSFYNNEISEKSEIFDDQFSVERPDGSNFTLKIRSTKLEDSAMYFCANLVEGHLRFSYEQYFGPGTRLTVT.

CDR3 in amino acids: CASSYRASYEQYF. CDR3 nucleotides: TGTGCCAGTAGCTACCGAGCCTCCTACGAGCAGTACTTC. The rearrangement joins TRBV19 to TRBJ2-7; no clear D. V lost 6 bases and J lost 0, with 9 bases in between. Germline V CDR1 and CDR2: LNHDA, SQIVND (reference sequence). This CDR3 region has 13 residues.

This clone occurred a few times. The J gene is TRBJ2-7, the V gene TRBV7-9, with D tentatively TRBD1 (6 bases). CDR1 SEHNR and CDR2 FQNEAQ come from the germline V gene (reference sequence). This CDR3 contains 15 residues. V shed 5 bases and J shed 6 bases, with 20 bases lying between them. In DNA, the CDR3 is TGTGCCAGCAGCCGCCCGACAGGAGGAGACACCGAGCAGTACTTC. This gives the protein CASSRPTGGDTEQYF. The full variable domain, in which reference TRBV7-9 and TRBJ2-7 provide the parts outside the CDR3, is DTGVSQNPRHKITKRGQNVTFRCDPISEHNRLYWYRQTLGQGPEFLTYFQNEAQLEKSRLLSDRFSAERPKGSFSTLEIQRTEQGDSAMYLCASSRPTGGDTEQYFGPGTRLTVT.

The chain joins TRBV7-3 to TRBJ2-1, with D unclear. This CDR3 spans 13 amino acids. The V end was cut by 5 bases, the J end by 6 bases, with 11 bases between. Germline V gives CDR1 SGHTA, CDR2 FQGTGA. CDR3 protein: CASSAAHFNEQFF. The CDR3 DNA follows: TGTGCCAGCAGCGCCGCCCACTTCAATGAGCAGTTCTTC.

The CDR3 sequence is CASSQESGPSSYNSPLHF. The CDR3 nucleotides read TGCGCCAGCAGCCAAGAATCGGGTCCGAGCTCCTATAATTCACCCCTCCACTTT. The chain links TRBV4-1 to TRBJ1-6; D remains unclear. The CDR3 loop spans 18 amino acids. Germline V gives CDR1 MGHRA, CDR2 YSYEKL. V lost 0 bases to trimming and J lost 0 bases, with 12 bases between them.

The chain has TRBV9 and TRBJ2-7, with D hard to call. With 0 bases removed from V and 3 bases from J, the gap between germline ends came to 10 bases. CDR1 is SGDLS and CDR2 is YYNGEE in the germline V gene. This CDR3 has 14 residues. DNA of the CDR3: TGTGCCAGCAGCGTAGGCGGAACCAACTACGAGCAGTACTTC. Translated: CASSVGGTNYEQYF. Using reference TRBV9 and TRBJ2-7 for the parts outside the CDR3, the full variable domain is DSGVTQTPKHLITATGQRVTLRCSPRSGDLSVYWYQQSLDQGLQFLIQYYNGEERAKGNILERFSAQQFPDLHSELNLSSLELGDSALYFCASSVGGTNYEQYFGPGTRLTVT.

The chain has TRBV19 and TRBJ2-1, with TRBD1 identical over 12 bases. The CDR3 extends over 15 amino acids. V gave up 5 bases and J gave up 6 bases; unmatched junction bases: 5. Germline CDR1 LNHDA, CDR2 SQIVND (reference sequence). CDR3 nucleotide sequence: TGTGCCAGTAGTCTGGGACAGGGGGCGGGCAATGAGCAGTTCTTC. Its translation: CASSLGQGAGNEQFF.

The CDR3 here is CASSSAETVSYEQYF. The CDR3 DNA reads TGTGCCAGCAGCTCGGCCGAGACAGTATCCTACGAGCAGTACTTC. The chain links TRBV7-9 to TRBJ2-7, with D perhaps matching TRBD1 (5 bases). The CDR3 runs 15 residues. The germline CDR1 and CDR2 sequences are SEHNR and FQNEAQ (reference sequence). Trimming took 4 bases from V and 1 from J, leaving 14 bases between them.

The chain employs TRBV18 and TRBJ2-1; 7 nucleotides agree with TRBD1. CDR3 length: 17 amino acids. Trimming cost V 3 bases and J 8 bases; bases outside gene matches: 16. The germline CDR1 and CDR2 sequences are KGHSH and LQKENI. The CDR3 sequence: CASSPNPGTVTLHEQFF. The CDR3 region has the DNA TGTGCCAGCTCACCGAACCCCGGGACAGTGACTTTACATGAGCAGTTCTTC.

The chain employs TRBV28 and TRBJ2-7; 12 nucleotides match TRBD2. Germline lookup yields CDR1 MDHEN and CDR2 SYDVKM. This CDR3 has 15 amino acids. The junction had 4 bases not matched to a gene; V was cut back by 6 bases and J by 1 base. The CDR3 bases are TGTGCCAGCAGGGCTAGCGGGAGGGGTTCCTACGAGCAGTACTTC. Protein: CASRASGRGSYEQYF. Together with reference TRBV28 and TRBJ2-7, the CDR3 gives the full variable domain: DVKVTQSSRYLVKRTGEKVFLECVQDMDHENMFWYRQDPGLGLRLIYFSYDVKMKEKGDIPEGYSVSREKKERFSLILESASTNQTSMYLCASRASGRGSYEQYFGPGTRLTVT.

The V call is TRBV29-1, the J call TRBJ2-1; D call uncertain. V was cut by 7 bases and J by 7 bases, with 8 bases left in between. The CDR3 consists of 10 residues. The germline CDR1 and CDR2 sequences are SQVTM and ANQGSEA. CDR3 in amino acids: CSAERNEQFF. As DNA, the CDR3 is TGCAGCGCCGAACGGAATGAGCAGTTCTTC.

The J gene is TRBJ2-7, the V gene TRBV5-1; 7 nucleotides match TRBD1. The CDR3 covers 13 residues. Per germline, CDR1 SGHRS and CDR2 YFSETQ. Unmatched junction bases numbered 9, after V lost 9 bases and J lost 3 bases. The CDR3 DNA sequence: TGCGCCACCAGACAGGGAGAGGGCTACGAGCAGTACTTC. This translates into CATRQGEGYEQYF.

This chain joins TRBV7-9 and TRBJ2-7, with D possibly being TRBD2 (6 bases). Germline-derived CDR1 and CDR2 are SEHNR and FQNEAQ (reference sequence). This CDR3 region has 15 residues. Trimming stripped 2 bases from V and 5 bases from J, with 16 bases between. The CDR3 here is CASSLLDGRTDEQYF. The CDR3 bases are TGTGCCAGCAGCTTACTTGACGGGAGAACCGACGAGCAGTACTTC.

This chain's CDR3 is CASSFETGAYEQYF. The CDR3 DNA sequence: TGTGCCAGCAGCTTCGAGACAGGGGCCTACGAGCAGTACTTC. V and J are TRBV11-2 and TRBJ2-7, with TRBD1 matching over 8 bases. The length of the CDR3 is 14 residues. J gave up 2 bases and V 3 bases, and 3 bases lay outside the gene matches. Germline lookup yields CDR1 SGHAT and CDR2 FQNNGV.